The source of this TCR beta chain is a study of blood T cell repertoires in COVID-19. Study background: Sources were T cells, B-cell-depleted T cells, or PBMCs; the material itself was cDNA or gDNA.

The CDR3 runs to 16 residues. Trimming took off 0 bases at V and 0 bases at J, with 8 bases between the two ends. Germline CDR1 reads PRHDT; CDR2 reads FYEKMQ (reference sequence). As originally analysed: Reference gene primer amplification gave nucleated cell count estimates. Measured with immunoSEQ multiplex PCR; TCRdb has only the in-frame clones, and not every one. The V and J calls and clone size are taken from that table; D and trimming were inferred from the DNA. Of over 130,000 clones in the sample, around 82% are singletons; the top ten hold 4%. This clonotype originated in a woman aged 60 to 75 with acute or convalescent COVID-19. This rearrangement joins TRBV13 to TRBJ1-4; possible D gene TRBD1, 5 bases. The sequenced sample was peripheral blood. The CDR3 coding sequence is TGTGCCAGCAGCTTAGGGACAGATCCAACTAATGAAAAACTGTTTTTT. Translation: CASSLGTDPTNEKLFF. The entire variable domain, with the rest obtained from reference TRBV13 and TRBJ1-4, is as follows: AAGVIQSPRHLIKEKRETATLKCYPIPRHDTVYWYQQGPGQDPQFLISFYEKMQSDKGSIPDRFSAQQFSDYHSELNMSSLELGDSALYFCASSLGTDPTNEKLFFGSGTQLSVL.